Listed below are T cell receptor beta chains from one sample, sequenced in a study of shared clonotypes between healthy human individuals. Clones were sequenced by immunoSEQ multiplex PCR, and TCRdb holds only the in-frame ones, with some missing. The repertoire includes roughly 2,000,000 clones, around 93% of them detected once, and about 1.6% sits in the top ten. Sequenced input: naive CD8+ T cells from PBMCs. These receptors were taken from a man between 18 and 29 years old in good health. Some clones in this sample may be carry-over from other donors' samples. Both conserved end residues are part of each CDR3. Fields, in order: D gene, V gene, J gene, clone size, CDR3 DNA, CDR3 protein. D genes are given only for firm matches. Size values are once, few and many counts, or a class for expanded clones, and some rows have none.

>TRBD2|TRBV5-4|TRBJ2-7|NA
TGTGCCAGCAGCTCGGTTGAACTAGCGGTTAACGGCGAGCAGTACTTC
CASSSVELAVNGEQYF
>TRBD2|TRBV18|TRBJ2-5|once
TGTGCCAGCTCACCACCAGCGGGGGATGGAAAGACCCAGTACTTC
CASSPPAGDGKTQYF
>NA|TRBV27|TRBJ2-3|NA
TGTGCCAGCAGTACCGGGACTACAGATACGCAGTATTTT
CASSTGTTDTQYF
>NA|TRBV4-1|TRBJ1-1|NA
TGCGCCAGCAGCCGCCCCTGGGGCCAGAAGAACATGAACACTGAAGCTTTCTTT
CASSRPWGQKNMNTEAFF
>TRBD2|TRBV9|TRBJ2-1|NA
TGTGCCAGCAGCCCCTTGCCATGGACTAGCGCCCACAATGAGCAGTTCTTC
CASSPLPWTSAHNEQFF
>TRBD1|TRBV6-1|TRBJ2-7|NA
TGTGCCAGCAGTGGCGACAGGGTCAACGAGCAGTACTTC
CASSGDRVNEQYF
>NA|TRBV27|TRBJ2-7|NA
TGTGCCAGCAGTCTCTACCGGGAAAACCCTACCGAGCAGTACTTC
CASSLYRENPTEQYF
>NA|TRBV4-3|TRBJ1-1|once
TGCGCCAGCAGCCCTCGGGCCGGGAATGAAGCTTTCTTT
CASSPRAGNEAFF
>TRBD2|TRBV27|TRBJ2-7|NA
TGTGCCAGCAGTCCCTCTAGCGGGGGACTGGTCTACGAGCAGTACTTC
CASSPSSGGLVYEQYF
>NA|TRBV11-2|TRBJ2-5|NA
TGTGCCAGCAGCTTAGGGGAGGAGACCCAGTACTTC
CASSLGEETQYF
>NA|TRBV6-5|TRBJ2-2|NA
TGTGCCAGCAGTTACTTCGAGGGGGGCACCGGGGAGCTGTTTTTT
CASSYFEGGTGELFF
>TRBD2|TRBV5-5|TRBJ2-1|NA
TGTGCCAGCAGCTTCTTTAAGACTAGCGGGATTTTTAATGAGCAGTTCTTC
CASSFFKTSGIFNEQFF
>NA|TRBV7-9|TRBJ2-3|once
TGTGCCAGCAGCATACAGGGAAAAAGCACAGATACGCAGTATTTT
CASSIQGKSTDTQYF
>NA|TRBV7-9|TRBJ2-7|NA
TGTGCCAGCAGCGCCGAGGACAGCCAGGGCGAGCAGTACTTC
CASSAEDSQGEQYF